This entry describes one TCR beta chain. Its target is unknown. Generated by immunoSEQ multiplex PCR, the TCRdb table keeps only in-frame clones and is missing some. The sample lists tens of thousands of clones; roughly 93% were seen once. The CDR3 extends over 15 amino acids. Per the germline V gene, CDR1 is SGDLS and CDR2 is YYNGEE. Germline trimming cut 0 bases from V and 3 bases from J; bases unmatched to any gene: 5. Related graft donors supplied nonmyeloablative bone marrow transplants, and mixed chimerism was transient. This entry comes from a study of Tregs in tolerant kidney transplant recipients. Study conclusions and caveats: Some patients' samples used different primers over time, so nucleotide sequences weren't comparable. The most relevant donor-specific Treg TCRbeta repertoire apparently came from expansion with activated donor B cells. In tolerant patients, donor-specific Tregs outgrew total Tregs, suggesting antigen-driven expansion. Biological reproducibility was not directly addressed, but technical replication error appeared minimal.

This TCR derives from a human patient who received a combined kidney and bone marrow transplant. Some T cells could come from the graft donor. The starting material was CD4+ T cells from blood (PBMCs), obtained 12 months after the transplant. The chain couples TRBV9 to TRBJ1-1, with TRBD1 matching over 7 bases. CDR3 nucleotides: TGTGCCAGCAGCGTAGGACAGGGAACTTACACTGAAGCTTTCTTT. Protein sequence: CASSVGQGTYTEAFF.